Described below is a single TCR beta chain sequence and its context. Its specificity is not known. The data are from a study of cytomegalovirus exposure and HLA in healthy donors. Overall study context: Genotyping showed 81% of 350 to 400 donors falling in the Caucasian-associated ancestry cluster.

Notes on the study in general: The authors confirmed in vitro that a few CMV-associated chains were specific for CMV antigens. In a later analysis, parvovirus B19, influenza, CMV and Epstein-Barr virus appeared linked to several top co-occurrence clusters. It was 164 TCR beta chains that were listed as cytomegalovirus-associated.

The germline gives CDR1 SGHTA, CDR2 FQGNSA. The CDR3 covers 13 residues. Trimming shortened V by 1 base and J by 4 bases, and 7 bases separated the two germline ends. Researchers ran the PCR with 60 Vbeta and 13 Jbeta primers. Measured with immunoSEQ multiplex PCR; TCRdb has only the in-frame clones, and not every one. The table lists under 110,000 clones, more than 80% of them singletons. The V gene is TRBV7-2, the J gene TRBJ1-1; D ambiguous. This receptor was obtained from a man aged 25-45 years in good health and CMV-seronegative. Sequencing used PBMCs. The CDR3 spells CASSLVGSTEAFF. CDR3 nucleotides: TGTGCCAGCAGCTTAGTGGGGAGCACTGAAGCTTTCTTT.